This TCR beta chain was documented in a study of cytomegalovirus exposure and HLA in healthy donors (dated by TCRdb to the late 2010s). In terms of the full investigation: The 666 repertoires of the first cohort and the 120 or so validation repertoires were produced on the same platform, according to a later analysis. The study aimed to test whether signatures of past pathogen exposure could be identified by cataloging public T cell receptors. Besides the first cohort of hundreds of subjects, a separate validation cohort made up of roughly 120 different subjects was used. High-throughput TCR immunosequencing, statistical association of individual TCRs with disease status, and machine learning were combined to predict cytomegalovirus infection status. Results and caveats for the whole study, not just this receptor: Most TCR sequences were seen in very few donors, while some public TCRs were found in many individuals. The classifier was reported to diagnose cytomegalovirus status with high specificity and sensitivity in both the original and validation cohorts. In the study, about 150 TCR beta chains were listed as associated with cytomegalovirus. The authors suggested that the approach could potentially be extended to other disease states and immunological phenotypes. Three of the identified cytomegalovirus-associated TCR beta chains were confirmed in vitro to be specific for cytomegalovirus antigens. A later analysis lacked HLA typing for the validation cohort, so it scored co-occurrence in that cohort across all 120 or so repertoires. A later analysis found that TCRs clustered in the first cohort also tended to co-occur in the 95 to 150 validation repertoires, with approximately 94% of cluster scores above 0.

The protocol used for the library was the immunoSEQ multiplex PCR assay. Turning to the authors' computational methods: To diagnose cytomegalovirus status from the catalog of TCR beta chain sequences, a statistical classification framework was built. In TCRdb, the immuneACCESS table is reduced to in-frame sequences with V and J assigned. These tables do not hold every clone; where another copy was compared, an unresolved V gene accounts for under half, and the others remain unexplained. V and J calls and clone size follow that table, whereas D and trimming were derived from the DNA. The sample records around 150,000 clones, roughly nine tenths of which are singletons. The ten largest make up approximately 3.2% of the sample. CDR1 and CDR2 (LGHNA, YNFKEQ) derive from the germline V gene. Trimmed from V: 1 base; trimmed from J: 0 bases; junction bases lacking a gene match: 7. Taken from cysteine to phenylalanine, the CDR3 has 19 residues. The DNA shown is the 57-base CDR3, in frame from base 1.

Separate from the approximately 700-subject first cohort, the validation cohort of about 110 subjects was the group to which the donors belonged. About this clone itself: Its antigen is still unknown. No much larger clone exists at a distance of one base, and base qualities are not known.

Material for sequencing was PBMCs. The receptor was derived from a woman younger than 35 in good health and CMV-seropositive. Recombination joined TRBV4-2 with TRBJ2-3, with 13 central nucleotides matching TRBD2. Read as DNA, the sequence is TGTGCCAGCAGCCAAGGTGGACTAGCGGGAGACCTAAGCACAGATACGCAGTATTTT. The translation is CASSQGGLAGDLSTDTQYF.